The rows below give T cell receptor beta chains drawn from one sample of a study of blood T cell repertoires in COVID-19. Profiling relied on immunoSEQ multiplex PCR, and the TCRdb table lists in-frame clones only, not all of them. The top ten hold roughly 15% of the sample, which has about 59,000 clones, 80% to 95% seen once. Material: peripheral blood. The receptors here all came from a man older than 75 with acute or convalescent COVID-19. Each CDR3 is given with its conserved first and last residue. The D gene is left open where the match is weak. Where a row states a size, it is once, few, many or the class of an expanded clone; other rows omit it.

clone_size: .; v_call: TRBV10-3; d_call: TRBD1; j_call: TRBJ2-2; cdr3_nt: TGTGCCATCGGGGGAATCCGGGACAGGGCTATTTCCGGGGAGCTGTTTTTT; cdr3_aa: CAIGGIRDRAISGELFF
clone_size: few; v_call: TRBV5-1; d_call: TRBD1; j_call: TRBJ2-2; cdr3_nt: TGCGCCAGCAGCTTCTTGCAGGGGGCCGGCACCGGGGAGCTGTTTTTT; cdr3_aa: CASSFLQGAGTGELFF
clone_size: .; v_call: TRBV7-9; d_call: TRBD1; j_call: TRBJ2-7; cdr3_nt: TGTGCCAGCAGCTTAGCGGGGACAGGGAAGTACGAGCAGTACTTC; cdr3_aa: CASSLAGTGKYEQYF
clone_size: .; v_call: TRBV6-5; d_call: .; j_call: TRBJ1-2; cdr3_nt: TGTGCCAGCAGTTGGGTTGTCAGGGATGGCTACACCTTC; cdr3_aa: CASSWVVRDGYTF
clone_size: once; v_call: TRBV2; d_call: TRBD1; j_call: TRBJ1-3; cdr3_nt: TGTGCCAGCAGTGTAGGAGACAGGGGCGGCGGAAACACCATATATTTT; cdr3_aa: CASSVGDRGGGNTIYF
clone_size: .; v_call: TRBV7-2; d_call: TRBD2; j_call: TRBJ2-5; cdr3_nt: TGTGCCAGCAGTCCCAGCGGGGGAGTTGCTGAGACCCAGTACTTC; cdr3_aa: CASSPSGGVAETQYF
clone_size: .; v_call: TRBV7-9; d_call: .; j_call: TRBJ1-5; cdr3_nt: TGTGCCAGCAGCTTAGGCGGAGACAGGATCAATCAGCCCCAGCATTTT; cdr3_aa: CASSLGGDRINQPQHF
clone_size: .; v_call: TRBV2; d_call: TRBD2; j_call: TRBJ2-7; cdr3_nt: TGTGCCAGCAGGGCTAGCGGGGCCCTCTACGAGCAGTACTTC; cdr3_aa: CASRASGALYEQYF
clone_size: few; v_call: TRBV24-1; d_call: TRBD1; j_call: TRBJ2-2; cdr3_nt: TGTGCCACCAGTGGGACCGGGACAGGGGTCACCGGGGAGCTGTTTTTT; cdr3_aa: CATSGTGTGVTGELFF
clone_size: .; v_call: TRBV19; d_call: TRBD2; j_call: TRBJ2-7; cdr3_nt: TGTGCCAGTAGTCCTCGGACTAGCGGGACCTTATGGGAGCAGTACTTC; cdr3_aa: CASSPRTSGTLWEQYF
clone_size: once; v_call: TRBV11-2; d_call: TRBD1; j_call: TRBJ2-6; cdr3_nt: TGTGCCAGCAGCTTAGTGTCCCAGGGGGCTGCTGGGGCCAACGTCCTGACTTTC; cdr3_aa: CASSLVSQGAAGANVLTF
clone_size: .; v_call: TRBV11-3; d_call: .; j_call: TRBJ2-7; cdr3_nt: TGTGCCAGCAGCTTGGGGGCAGGGAACTCCTACGAGCAGTACTTC; cdr3_aa: CASSLGAGNSYEQYF
clone_size: .; v_call: TRBV24-1; d_call: TRBD2; j_call: TRBJ2-1; cdr3_nt: TGTGCCACCAGTGGTGGTAGCGGGGGCTACAATGAGCAGTTCTTC; cdr3_aa: CATSGGSGGYNEQFF
clone_size: .; v_call: TRBV30; d_call: .; j_call: TRBJ2-1; cdr3_nt: TGTGCCTGGAGTAGACAGTTACCTGACAATGAGCAGTTCTTC; cdr3_aa: CAWSRQLPDNEQFF
clone_size: .; v_call: TRBV9; d_call: TRBD1; j_call: TRBJ1-2; cdr3_nt: TGTGCCAGCAGCTCCCGGACAGGCAACTATGGCTACACCTTC; cdr3_aa: CASSSRTGNYGYTF
clone_size: .; v_call: TRBV5-1; d_call: .; j_call: TRBJ2-2; cdr3_nt: TGCGCCAGCAGTCCTCGACCTGGCGGATCCACCGGGGAGCTGTTTTTT; cdr3_aa: CASSPRPGGSTGELFF
clone_size: .; v_call: TRBV5-1; d_call: .; j_call: TRBJ1-6; cdr3_nt: TGCGCCAGCAAAGGGGAAAGCTCCTATAATTCACCCCTCCACTTT; cdr3_aa: CASKGESSYNSPLHF
clone_size: .; v_call: TRBV12-3/TRBV12-4; d_call: .; j_call: TRBJ2-5; cdr3_nt: TGTGCCAGCAGACCCCCGGGGGAGGAGACCCAGTACTTC; cdr3_aa: CASRPPGEETQYF
clone_size: .; v_call: TRBV7-2; d_call: .; j_call: TRBJ1-1; cdr3_nt: TGTGCCAGCAGCTTAGGGAACAGGGTAAGGACTGAAGCTTTCTTT; cdr3_aa: CASSLGNRVRTEAFF
clone_size: .; v_call: TRBV11-3; d_call: .; j_call: TRBJ2-1; cdr3_nt: TGTGCCAGCAGCCCGGCCCCAGGCAATGAGCAGTTCTTC; cdr3_aa: CASSPAPGNEQFF
clone_size: .; v_call: TRBV6-5; d_call: .; j_call: TRBJ2-2; cdr3_nt: TGTGCCAGCTCCCTCGGGTCCACAAAGCTGTTTTTT; cdr3_aa: CASSLGSTKLFF
clone_size: .; v_call: TRBV19; d_call: TRBD1; j_call: TRBJ2-5; cdr3_nt: TGTGCCAGTAGTATGACAGGGGGTCAAGAGACCCAGTACTTC; cdr3_aa: CASSMTGGQETQYF
clone_size: .; v_call: TRBV3-1/TRBV3-2; d_call: TRBD1; j_call: TRBJ1-2; cdr3_nt: TGTGCCAGCAGCCAAGGACACAGGGGATCGGATGGCTACACCTTC; cdr3_aa: CASSQGHRGSDGYTF
clone_size: .; v_call: TRBV7-6; d_call: TRBD1; j_call: TRBJ2-3; cdr3_nt: TGTGCCAGCAGCCGACGGGACAGTGGAGCCCCCACAGATACGCAGTATTTT; cdr3_aa: CASSRRDSGAPTDTQYF
clone_size: .; v_call: TRBV6-2/TRBV6-3; d_call: .; j_call: TRBJ1-5; cdr3_nt: TGTGCCAGCAGTTTGGGAGGGCTCAATCAGCCCCAGCATTTT; cdr3_aa: CASSLGGLNQPQHF
clone_size: .; v_call: TRBV2; d_call: .; j_call: TRBJ2-7; cdr3_nt: TGTGCCAGCAGTAGGTTACAGGGCTCCTACGAGCAGTACTTC; cdr3_aa: CASSRLQGSYEQYF
clone_size: .; v_call: TRBV19; d_call: TRBD1; j_call: TRBJ2-5; cdr3_nt: TGTGCCAGTAGTATACAGGGGGCTTTCCAAGAGACCCAGTACTTC; cdr3_aa: CASSIQGAFQETQYF
clone_size: .; v_call: TRBV4-1; d_call: TRBD2; j_call: TRBJ2-5; cdr3_nt: TGCGCCAGCAGCCGGCTTGGCGGGGGGGCCGGGGAGACCCAGTACTTC; cdr3_aa: CASSRLGGGAGETQYF
clone_size: .; v_call: TRBV11-2; d_call: .; j_call: TRBJ2-5; cdr3_nt: TGTGCCAGCAGCTTAGATCGGGACACCCGCTTAGAGACCCAGTACTTC; cdr3_aa: CASSLDRDTRLETQYF
clone_size: .; v_call: TRBV5-6; d_call: TRBD1; j_call: TRBJ1-2; cdr3_nt: TGTGCCAGCATCCCCGCAAGCGGGACAGGGGACTTTAACTATGGCTACACCTTC; cdr3_aa: CASIPASGTGDFNYGYTF
clone_size: .; v_call: TRBV12-3/TRBV12-4; d_call: .; j_call: TRBJ2-4; cdr3_nt: TGTGCCAGCAGGACGGGGGAAAACATTCAGTACTTC; cdr3_aa: CASRTGENIQYF
clone_size: .; v_call: TRBV24-1; d_call: .; j_call: TRBJ2-3; cdr3_nt: TGTGCCACCAGACCCCGCGGGACCAGCACAGATACGCAGTATTTT; cdr3_aa: CATRPRGTSTDTQYF
clone_size: .; v_call: TRBV6-5; d_call: .; j_call: TRBJ1-5; cdr3_nt: TGTGCCAGCAGTCCACCGGTCCATCAATCCCAGCATTTT; cdr3_aa: CASSPPVHQSQHF
clone_size: .; v_call: TRBV6-6; d_call: .; j_call: TRBJ2-7; cdr3_nt: TGTGCCAGCAGTGTACAGGGACACGAGCAGTACTTC; cdr3_aa: CASSVQGHEQYF
clone_size: .; v_call: TRBV30; d_call: .; j_call: TRBJ1-5; cdr3_nt: TGTGCCTGGACGATTGGGCGGGATCAGCCCCAGCATTTT; cdr3_aa: CAWTIGRDQPQHF
clone_size: .; v_call: TRBV6-2/TRBV6-3; d_call: .; j_call: TRBJ1-2; cdr3_nt: TGTGCCAGCAGTTACTTCGCCGGCGGCTATGGCTACACCTTC; cdr3_aa: CASSYFAGGYGYTF
clone_size: .; v_call: TRBV19; d_call: TRBD2; j_call: TRBJ2-3; cdr3_nt: TGTGCCAGTAGTCTGCTAACTAGCGGGGATACGCAGTATTTT; cdr3_aa: CASSLLTSGDTQYF
clone_size: .; v_call: TRBV6-2/TRBV6-3; d_call: TRBD1; j_call: TRBJ1-2; cdr3_nt: TGTGCCAGCAGTTACTCACCGGGACAGCTTAATGGCTACACCTTC; cdr3_aa: CASSYSPGQLNGYTF
clone_size: .; v_call: TRBV7-9; d_call: TRBD1; j_call: TRBJ1-4; cdr3_nt: TGTGCCAGCAGCTTGGCTGGGACAGGGGGAGAAAAACTGTTTTTT; cdr3_aa: CASSLAGTGGEKLFF
clone_size: .; v_call: TRBV18; d_call: TRBD2; j_call: TRBJ2-1; cdr3_nt: TGTGCCAGCTCGCTTCGACTAGCGGGGGACTTCAATGAGCAGTTCTTC; cdr3_aa: CASSLRLAGDFNEQFF
clone_size: .; v_call: TRBV3-1/TRBV3-2; d_call: .; j_call: TRBJ2-2; cdr3_nt: TGTGCCAGCAGCCAAGTCGGAGGGCTTCAGGCCGGGGAGCTGTTTTTT; cdr3_aa: CASSQVGGLQAGELFF
clone_size: .; v_call: TRBV2; d_call: TRBD1; j_call: TRBJ1-6; cdr3_nt: TGTGCCAGCAGTGAGGTGAGGACAGGGGTTACTTCACCCCTCCACTTT; cdr3_aa: CASSEVRTGVTSPLHF
clone_size: .; v_call: TRBV6-1; d_call: TRBD1; j_call: TRBJ1-1; cdr3_nt: TGTGCCAGCAGTGATAGATTCAAGCAGGGGGCCGGCACTGAAGCTTTCTTT; cdr3_aa: CASSDRFKQGAGTEAFF
clone_size: .; v_call: TRBV10-3; d_call: TRBD1; j_call: TRBJ1-2; cdr3_nt: TGTGCCATCAGTGAACGGGACAGGGGTATCGGCTACACCTTC; cdr3_aa: CAISERDRGIGYTF
clone_size: .; v_call: TRBV11-1; d_call: TRBD1; j_call: TRBJ2-3; cdr3_nt: TGTGCCAGCAGCCAAACAGGGGATTCCACAGATACGCAGTATTTT; cdr3_aa: CASSQTGDSTDTQYF
clone_size: .; v_call: TRBV5-1; d_call: .; j_call: TRBJ2-5; cdr3_nt: TGCGCCAGCAGCTTTGGGCAGGGCCAAGAGACCCAGTACTTC; cdr3_aa: CASSFGQGQETQYF
clone_size: .; v_call: TRBV5-6; d_call: .; j_call: TRBJ1-1; cdr3_nt: TGTGCCAGCAGACTAGGGACAATCACTGAAGCTTTCTTT; cdr3_aa: CASRLGTITEAFF
clone_size: .; v_call: TRBV18; d_call: .; j_call: TRBJ2-5; cdr3_nt: TGTGCCAGCTCACCACTGGACACCTGGGGGACCCAGTACTTC; cdr3_aa: CASSPLDTWGTQYF
clone_size: .; v_call: TRBV7-7; d_call: TRBD1; j_call: TRBJ2-2; cdr3_nt: TGTGCTAGCAGCCTGGGACAGCCAAACACCGGGGAGCTGTTTTTT; cdr3_aa: CASSLGQPNTGELFF
clone_size: .; v_call: TRBV5-6; d_call: TRBD2; j_call: TRBJ2-1; cdr3_nt: TGTGCCAGCAGCTTGGTAGGGAGGGGCAATGAGCAGTTCTTC; cdr3_aa: CASSLVGRGNEQFF
clone_size: .; v_call: TRBV5-1; d_call: TRBD2; j_call: TRBJ2-3; cdr3_nt: TGCGCCAGCAGCTCGGGACTAGCGGGGGCGGAAGATACGCAGTATTTT; cdr3_aa: CASSSGLAGAEDTQYF
clone_size: few; v_call: TRBV7-9; d_call: TRBD1; j_call: TRBJ1-1; cdr3_nt: TGTGCCAGCAGCCCGCGACAGGGCGGGAACACTGAAGCTTTCTTT; cdr3_aa: CASSPRQGGNTEAFF
clone_size: .; v_call: TRBV15; d_call: .; j_call: TRBJ2-5; cdr3_nt: TGTGCCACCAGCAGAGGGGAGATTGAGACCCAGTACTTC; cdr3_aa: CATSRGEIETQYF
clone_size: .; v_call: TRBV5-4; d_call: .; j_call: TRBJ2-7; cdr3_nt: TGTGCCAGCAGCTTCAGACAGGGTCCCGGGGGCGAGCAGTACTTC; cdr3_aa: CASSFRQGPGGEQYF
clone_size: .; v_call: TRBV6-1; d_call: .; j_call: TRBJ1-4; cdr3_nt: TGTGCCAGCAGTGAAAGCGGGTTCGGGACTAATGAAAAACTGTTTTTT; cdr3_aa: CASSESGFGTNEKLFF